Following are 27 T cell receptor beta chains from one sample sequenced in a study of T-cell memory formation after mild COVID-19. Each CDR3 protein gets one entry after TCRdb re-called the 5' RACE reads with MiXCR. This table has roughly 300,000 distinct CDR3 sequences, roughly 8.2% appearing once. Sample: PBMCs or a T cell subset sorted from them (not recorded which). The receptor set was obtained from a man aged 18 to 30 who had mild COVID-19 (a few samples of this study predate the infection). Cell type and time point are not known.

At least ten counts were recorded for this clonotype. J is TRBJ2-1 and V is TRBV6-5; unclear D gene. This CDR3 contains 14 residues. V was pared by 5 bases and J by 4 bases, with 12 bases between. Germline V gene lookup returns CDR1 MNHEY and CDR2 SVGAGI. CDR3 protein: CASSPARPYNEQFF. Written as DNA, the CDR3 is TGTGCCAGCAGTCCAGCAAGACCGTACAATGAGCAGTTCTTC.

J is TRBJ2-7 and V is TRBV2; TRBD2 agrees at 8 bases. The J segment lost 2 bases and the V segment lost 6 bases, leaving 9 bases of the junction unmatched. Germline values: CDR1 SNHLY, CDR2 FYNNEI. This CDR3 is 15 amino acids long. Here the CDR3 reads CASSIPGLGTYEQYF. DNA for the CDR3: TGTGCCAGCAGCATTCCGGGACTAGGTACCTACGAGCAGTACTTC.

This clonotype was picked up many times. This chain joins TRBV5-1 and TRBJ2-3; 8 bases match TRBD1. This CDR3 is 15 amino acids long. Germline loops: CDR1 SGHRS, CDR2 YFSETQ. V lost 4 bases to trimming and J lost 4 bases; unmatched junction nucleotides: 8. The CDR3 region is CASSPGQGWADTQYF. The CDR3 coding sequence is TGCGCCAGCAGCCCTGGACAGGGTTGGGCAGATACGCAGTATTTT.

This clonotype was detected only a few times. The chain recombines TRBV10-3 with TRBJ1-4; D is unclear. There are 15 residues in the CDR3. V shed 5 bases and J shed 3 bases, with 13 bases lying between them. Germline CDR1 is ENHRY and CDR2 is SYGVKD. This CDR3 is CAISKDDGANEKLFF. The CDR3, as DNA: TGTGCCATCAGTAAGGATGACGGGGCTAATGAAAAACTGTTTTTT.

In its sample, this clonotype was seen many times. V is TRBV7-9 and J is TRBJ2-2; D perhaps matches TRBD2 (6 bases). The CDR3 consists of 15 residues. The germline V and J ends were trimmed by 3 bases and 2 bases, with 10 bases remaining between them. In germline, CDR1 is SEHNR, CDR2 FQNEAQ (reference sequence). CDR3 DNA: TGTGCCAGCAGCTTTTGGGGACTTAACACCGGGGAGCTGTTTTTT. It is translated as CASSFWGLNTGELFF.

This clonotype was seen a handful of times. The gene calls are TRBV5-1 and TRBJ2-7; 8 bases are a match to TRBD1. V gave up 3 bases and J gave up 12 bases; unmatched junction bases: 11. CDR1 and CDR2 from the germline V gene are SGHRS and YFSETQ. The CDR3 runs 13 residues. This CDR3 is CASSSTGQENVYF. CDR3 sequence (DNA): TGCGCCAGCAGCTCAACGGGACAGGAGAACGTGTACTTC. Full variable domain (missing parts from reference TRBV5-1 and TRBJ2-7): KAGVTQTPRYLIKTRGQQVTLSCSPISGHRSVSWYQQTPGQGLQFLFEYFSETQRNKGNFPGRFSGRQFSNSRSEMNVSTLELGDSALYLCASSSTGQENVYFGPGTRLTVT.

The table lists this clonotype with a few counts. The gene calls are TRBV29-1 and TRBJ1-2, with D possibly being TRBD1 (6 bases). Germline assignment: CDR1 SQVTM and CDR2 ANQGSEA. Deletions cut 5 bases from V and 9 bases from J, with 13 bases between. CDR3 length: 11 amino acids. The CDR3 DNA follows: TGCAGCGTTCCCCAGGGGCCCAGCTACACCTTC. This encodes CSVPQGPSYTF.

V is TRBV11-2 and J is TRBJ1-5, with D possibly TRBD1 on 5 matching bases. This CDR3 has 15 amino acids. With 2 bases removed from V and 2 bases from J, the gap between germline ends came to 10 bases. Germline assignment: CDR1 SGHAT and CDR2 FQNNGV. The DNA of the CDR3 is TGTGCCAGCAGCTTAACAGGTAGGGGCAATCAGCCCCAGCATTTT. It yields the protein CASSLTGRGNQPQHF.

The chain has TRBV7-9 and TRBJ1-4; a possible D gene is TRBD1 (5 bases). The CDR3 sequence is 14 residues long. Per germline, CDR1 SEHNR and CDR2 FQNEAQ (reference sequence). Trimming removed 5 bases at V and 0 bases at J, with 7 bases between. The CDR3 reads CASSATATNEKLFF. CDR3 bases: TGTGCCAGCAGCGCGACAGCAACTAATGAAAAACTGTTTTTT.

This clonotype has only a few counts. V and J are TRBV7-6 and TRBJ2-1; D possibly corresponds to TRBD1 (6 bases). This CDR3 has 15 residues. V shed 5 bases and J shed 0 bases, with 11 bases lying between them. Germline values: CDR1 SGHVS, CDR2 FNYEAQ. CDR3 bases: TGTGCCAGCAGCACCGGGACATCCTCCTACAATGAGCAGTTCTTC. Protein product: CASSTGTSSYNEQFF.

V is TRBV7-9 and J is TRBJ2-5; D gene uncertain. Germline values: CDR1 SEHNR, CDR2 FQNEAQ (reference sequence). The CDR3 covers 14 residues. The V and J ends lost 3 bases and 2 bases respectively, with 10 bases between them. The CDR3 sequence is CASSLRQRQETQYF. In DNA form, the CDR3 reads TGTGCCAGCAGCTTGCGGCAGAGACAAGAGACCCAGTACTTC.

This clonotype was found a few times. The rearrangement links TRBV7-6 to TRBJ1-1; unclear D gene. Trimming stripped 5 bases from V and 0 bases from J, with 13 bases between. This CDR3 has 15 residues. Germline CDR1 and CDR2: SGHVS and FNYEAQ. The CDR3 region has the DNA TGTGCCAGCAGCCCCGGCGTAGATATGAACACTGAAGCTTTCTTT. It yields the protein CASSPGVDMNTEAFF.

There are a few counts of this clonotype. The rearrangement joins TRBV4-3 to TRBJ2-5; 7 bases align to TRBD1. The V segment lost 0 bases and the J segment 4 bases; nucleotides outside the gene matches: 14. The CDR3 is 18 amino acids. Per germline, CDR1 LGHNA and CDR2 YSLEER. CDR3 in amino acids: CASSQDARETGQTETQYF. The CDR3 DNA follows: TGCGCCAGCAGCCAAGATGCTCGAGAGACGGGACAGACAGAGACCCAGTACTTC.

The sample holds a few counts of this clonotype. The rearrangement uses TRBV20-1 and TRBJ2-3; unclear D gene. Deletions cut 4 bases from V and 4 bases from J, with 6 bases between. There are 11 residues in the CDR3. Germline V gives CDR1 DFQATT, CDR2 SNEGSKA (reference sequence). The DNA for the CDR3 is TGCAGTGCTATCGGCCCAGATACGCAGTATTTT. Amino acid sequence: CSAIGPDTQYF.

The chain is built from TRBV7-9 and TRBJ2-1; tentatively, D is TRBD1 (5 bases). Germline loops: CDR1 SEHNR, CDR2 FQNEAQ (reference sequence). V was cut by 0 bases and J by 9 bases, with 15 bases left in between. The CDR3 consists of 15 residues. The CDR3 DNA reads as TGTGCCAGCAGCTTAGCAGGGGCAGCCTCTGGTGAGCAGTTCTTC. It yields the protein CASSLAGAASGEQFF.

This clonotype came up a few times. The chain recombines TRBV10-3 with TRBJ2-1; 12 nucleotides match TRBD2. The ends lost 7 bases at V and 6 bases at J; junction bases unmatched: 10. Germline CDR1 reads ENHRY; CDR2 reads SYGVKD. CDR3 length equals 16 residues. The CDR3 bases are TGTGCCATCACCCCCCATACTAGCGGGGGGTTCAATGAGCAGTTCTTC. It codes for CAITPHTSGGFNEQFF.

This clonotype came up many times. The V call is TRBV20-1, the J call TRBJ2-5, with D perhaps TRBD1 (5 bases). CDR1 and CDR2 (germline): DFQATT, SNEGSKA (reference sequence). Between the trimmed V and J ends, which lost 1 base and 2 bases, there was a span of 5 bases. The CDR3 is 12 amino acids. The CDR3 sequence: CSARAGQETQYF. CDR3 DNA: TGCAGTGCTAGAGCAGGGCAAGAGACCCAGTACTTC.

This clonotype was detected only a few times. The gene calls are TRBV4-1 and TRBJ2-7; D may be TRBD1 or TRBD2 (5 bases each). V was trimmed by 3 bases and J by 5 bases, leaving 11 bases between them. The CDR3 totals 13 residues. CDR1 is MGHRA, CDR2 YSYEKL, per germline. Here the CDR3 reads CASSHPGTHEQYF. Here the CDR3 DNA reads TGCGCCAGCAGCCACCCCGGGACCCACGAGCAGTACTTC.

J is TRBJ1-1 and V is TRBV9; 7 nucleotides agree with TRBD1. CDR1 and CDR2 from the germline V gene are SGDLS and YYNGEE. This CDR3 is 15 amino acids long. The trim removed 0 bases at V and 1 base at J, leaving 3 bases unmatched. The CDR3 sequence is CASSVEDRRNTEAFF. The CDR3 nucleotides read TGTGCCAGCAGCGTAGAGGACAGGAGGAACACTGAAGCTTTCTTT.

The gene calls are TRBV7-2 and TRBJ2-5, with no clear D. Trimming cost V 3 bases and J 7 bases, with 12 bases left between them. The length of the CDR3 is 13 residues. Germline-derived CDR1 and CDR2 are SGHTA and FQGNSA. CDR3 bases: TGTGCCAGCAGCTTTAGGGAATCGGGGACCCAGTACTTC. Translated: CASSFRESGTQYF.

This clonotype was counted between two and nine times. The chain combines TRBV28 with TRBJ2-7; no definite D call. Trimming left V 1 base short and J 4 bases short, with 17 bases between. The CDR3 is made up of 16 amino acids. Germline V gene lookup returns CDR1 MDHEN and CDR2 SYDVKM. This CDR3 is CASSLLPDPGKYEQYF. DNA of the CDR3: TGTGCCAGCAGTTTATTGCCGGACCCAGGCAAGTACGAGCAGTACTTC.

V and J are TRBV12-3 or TRBV12-4 and TRBJ2-1; 11 bases map to TRBD2. This CDR3 region has 17 residues. Losses at the gene ends were 2 bases for V and 6 bases for J; bases not matched to a gene: 9. This CDR3 is CASSLRLAGGTLNEQFF. CDR3 nucleotide sequence: TGTGCCAGCAGTTTACGGCTAGCGGGGGGCACGCTCAATGAGCAGTTCTTC.

CDR3: CAGARERGTGELFF. The CDR3 nucleotides read TGTGCCGGCGCCAGGGAAAGGGGCACCGGGGAGCTGTTTTTT. The rearrangement joins TRBV11-2 to TRBJ2-2; D is perhaps TRBD1 (5 bases). CDR1 SGHAT and CDR2 FQNNGV come from the germline V gene. CDR3 size: 14 residues. V lost 11 bases to trimming and J lost 4 bases, with 17 bases between them.

This clonotype was counted a few times. The chain's CDR3 is CASTRQRGGQDTQYF. CDR3 sequence (DNA): TGCGCCAGCACCCGGCAGCGGGGGGGCCAAGATACGCAGTATTTT. The rearrangement joins TRBV5-1 to TRBJ2-3; 10 bases are a match to TRBD2. The CDR3 has 15 residues. V lost 6 bases to trimming and J lost 5 bases; unmatched junction nucleotides: 9. CDR1 and CDR2 (germline): SGHRS, YFSETQ.

In its sample, this clonotype was seen a few times. This rearrangement joins TRBV4-3 to TRBJ2-3; D is unresolved. Germline CDR1 reads LGHNA; CDR2 reads YSLEER. This CDR3 has 14 residues. The V end lost 1 base, the J end lost 6 bases, and 11 bases lay between the germline ends. DNA of the CDR3: TGCGCCAGCAGCCAAGCTTTGATCTCGGATACGCAGTATTTT. Encoded protein: CASSQALISDTQYF.

This clonotype appeared many times. The chain uses TRBV3-1 and TRBJ2-3; 14 bases fit TRBD2. There are 15 residues in the CDR3. Germline-derived CDR1 and CDR2 are LGHDT and YNNKEL (reference sequence). V shed 1 base and J 10 bases; nucleotides not matched to a gene: 4. CDR3 protein: CASSQVTSGGAPQYF. The DNA for the CDR3 is TGTGCCAGCAGCCAAGTGACTAGCGGGGGGGCACCGCAGTATTTT.

This clonotype was seen many times. J is TRBJ2-7 and V is TRBV5-6; D gene ambiguous. V was clipped by 0 bases and J by 0 bases, with 10 bases between them. The germline V gene encodes CDR1 SGHDT and CDR2 YYEEEE. The CDR3 is 15 residues long. CDR3: CASSLDVGSSYEQYV. In DNA, the CDR3 is TGTGCCAGCAGCTTGGATGTGGGCAGCTCCTACGAGCAGTACGTC.